This T cell receptor beta chain was captured in a study of blood T cells in healthy people across ages. Study-level findings and limits: More naive CD4+ cells and higher diversity marked long-lived donors relative to aged donors. Diversity was estimated from one million T cells, and these estimates were considered underestimates. Expanded clonotype shifts may have been confounded, as the donors had an unknown CMV status. Roughly linear declines in TCR beta diversity per million T cells occurred with age.

V lost 8 bases and J 4 bases, leaving 20 bases between the germline ends. The CDR3 is made up of 15 amino acids. In germline, CDR1 is SNHLY, CDR2 FYNNEI. In regard to this clonotype: The antigen remains unidentified.

A second about 7 to 11 cycle PCR used barcoded and J-beta primers. TCRdb fed the 5' RACE reads into MiXCR, producing one record per CDR3 protein. The sample includes roughly 2 million distinct CDR3 sequences, 49% of them seen just once. This rearrangement joins TRBV2 to TRBJ1-2, with a weak D call TRBD1 (5 bases). Input material: blood. The receptor's source is a woman between 40 and 50 years old in good health. This CDR3 reads CASEGSESTVYGYTF. The DNA of the CDR3 is TGTGCCAGCGAAGGATCGGAATCGACAGTCTATGGCTACACCTTC.